A selection of T cell receptor beta chains follows, all from one sample in a study of radiation and T cells in renal cell carcinoma. Sequencing was performed with immunoSEQ multiplex PCR; in TCRdb, only in-frame clones are kept and a portion is missing. The data contain under 65,000 clones, 78% of them singletons. Sequenced here: blood, sampled from a patient whose treatment included radiotherapy and nephrectomy. Every receptor here comes from a man aged 55-75 years with renal cell carcinoma. Both conserved end residues are part of each CDR3. The D gene is left open where the match is weak. The size of a clone is reported for some rows only, either as once, few or many, or as a class for expanded clones.

CDR3nt	CDR3aa	v_gene	len	j_gene	abundance	d_gene
TGCGCCAGCAGCTCCCTAGGGCCAGGAAACACCATATATTTT	CASSSLGPGNTIYF	TRBV5-1	14	TRBJ1-3	.	.
TGTGCCAGCAGCCAAGATTCGGGACTCCCTACGGATACGCAGTATTTT	CASSQDSGLPTDTQYF	TRBV14	16	TRBJ2-3	.	.
TGTGCCAGCAGCTTCACCGGGACAGGCGTGAACACTGAAGCTTTCTTT	CASSFTGTGVNTEAFF	TRBV7-9	16	TRBJ1-1	.	TRBD1
TGTGCCAGCAGCCGCTCGGGATCGGGCTACGAGCAGTACTTC	CASSRSGSGYEQYF	TRBV5-8	14	TRBJ2-7	once	.
TGTGCCAGCAGCTTAATGAGCGGGAGGAGCAATGAGCAGTTCTTC	CASSLMSGRSNEQFF	TRBV7-3	15	TRBJ2-1	.	TRBD2
TGTGCCTGGAGTGAACCGGGACAGGGGGACACCGGGGAGCTGTTTTTT	CAWSEPGQGDTGELFF	TRBV30	16	TRBJ2-2	.	TRBD1
TGTGCCAGCAGTGGGACAGGGGATCAGCCCCAGCATTTT	CASSGTGDQPQHF	TRBV6-1	13	TRBJ1-5	.	TRBD1
TGCGCCAGCAGCCAAGTCCCGGACAGGGTCGAAGAGACCCAGTACTTC	CASSQVPDRVEETQYF	TRBV4-1	16	TRBJ2-5	once	TRBD1
TGTGCCTGGAGTTATAAGCGGGGGGATGGAGATACGCAGTATTTT	CAWSYKRGDGDTQYF	TRBV30	15	TRBJ2-3	.	TRBD2
TGTGCCAGCAGCTCCCCCCTACGAGGTCCAGGACAGCGCAATGAGCAGTTCTTC	CASSSPLRGPGQRNEQFF	TRBV7-7	18	TRBJ2-1	.	.
TGTGCCAGCTCACCGATAGACGGAAACTATGAAGCTTTCTTT	CASSPIDGNYEAFF	TRBV18	14	TRBJ1-1	.	.
TGTGCCAGCAGTGACTCGGTCGATGGAGGCTACACCTTC	CASSDSVDGGYTF	TRBV6-4	13	TRBJ1-2	.	.
TGCGCCAGCAGCTTGGTGGGGGCGTACACAGATACGCAGTATTTT	CASSLVGAYTDTQYF	TRBV5-1	15	TRBJ2-3	.	.
TGTGCCAGCAGCGTCTCCGGGACAGGGGGGCACACTGAAGCTTTCTTT	CASSVSGTGGHTEAFF	TRBV9	16	TRBJ1-1	.	TRBD1
TGTGCCAGCAGCTCCGGGACAGGACGAGGTACGCAGTATTTT	CASSSGTGRGTQYF	TRBV7-3	14	TRBJ2-3	.	TRBD1
TGTGCCAGCAGTTACGGGGGGGGCGTGGGTGAAGCTTTCTTT	CASSYGGGVGEAFF	TRBV6-5	14	TRBJ1-1	.	.
TGTGCCAGCAGCGTAAACAGTTATTCCGAGCAGTACTTC	CASSVNSYSEQYF	TRBV9	13	TRBJ2-7	.	.
TGTGCCACCCGGGAGAGTGACACCGGGGAGCTGTTTTTT	CATRESDTGELFF	TRBV2	13	TRBJ2-2	few	.
TGTGCCAGCAGCTTAGCTCCCGATGCCTACTATGGCTACACCTTC	CASSLAPDAYYGYTF	TRBV7-8	15	TRBJ1-2	few	.
TGTGCCAGCAGCTTAGGGACTACGGGCGGAGAGACCCAGTACTTC	CASSLGTTGGETQYF	TRBV11-3	15	TRBJ2-5	.	.
TGTGCCAGCAGTGCCTCTCCCGGCCCGGCTTACGAGCAGTACTTC	CASSASPGPAYEQYF	TRBV27	15	TRBJ2-7	few	.
TGCGCCAGCAGCTTGGACGTGGGGGGCGGTGAGCAGTTCTTC	CASSLDVGGGEQFF	TRBV5-1	14	TRBJ2-1	.	.
TGTGCCAGCAGCCTCGGAAGCCCTATGTACGAGCAGTACTTC	CASSLGSPMYEQYF	TRBV7-9	14	TRBJ2-7	few	.
TGTGCCAGCAGCCCGTCAGTTGAGTTCAGCACAGATACGCAGTATTTT	CASSPSVEFSTDTQYF	TRBV7-9	16	TRBJ2-3	.	.
TGCGCCAGCAGCCAAGAATCGATAGGGAGCACTGAAGCTTTCTTT	CASSQESIGSTEAFF	TRBV4-3	15	TRBJ1-1	.	.
TGCGCCAGCAGCTCGGGGGCTAGCGGGAGGTTCGGCACCGGGGAGCTGTTTTTT	CASSSGASGRFGTGELFF	TRBV5-1	18	TRBJ2-2	.	TRBD2
TGTGCCAGCAGCTTAGCTAGGGGGCTACGACGGAGTGCAGATACGCAGTATTTT	CASSLARGLRRSADTQYF	TRBV7-8	18	TRBJ2-3	.	TRBD1
TGTGCCAGCAGCACTACTAGCGGGGGCCCCCCTGAGCAGTACTTC	CASSTTSGGPPEQYF	TRBV11-2	15	TRBJ2-7	.	TRBD2
TGTGCCAGCAGCCCTACTAGCGGGAGCACAGATACGCAGTATTTT	CASSPTSGSTDTQYF	TRBV7-8	15	TRBJ2-3	.	TRBD2
TGTGCCAGCAGCGCCTCGGGACAACCCTCCACCGGGGAGCTGTTTTTT	CASSASGQPSTGELFF	TRBV9	16	TRBJ2-2	.	.
TGTGCCAGCAGCCAAGGGGAGGGGAGGCCCCAGCATTTT	CASSQGEGRPQHF	TRBV4-2	13	TRBJ1-5	.	.
TGTGCCAGTAGATCCGGGACAGGGGGTTCCTACGAGCAGTACTTC	CASRSGTGGSYEQYF	TRBV19	15	TRBJ2-7	.	TRBD1
TGTGCAAACAAGCGGGAGCTCTACAATGAGCAGTTCTTC	CANKRELYNEQFF	TRBV2	13	TRBJ2-1	few	TRBD2
TGTGCCAGCAGTTACTCGGGGGCTGGGGAGCAGTACTTC	CASSYSGAGEQYF	TRBV6-5	13	TRBJ2-7	.	.
TGTGCCAGCAGCATTAGGGTGCTCTCTGGAAACACCATATATTTT	CASSIRVLSGNTIYF	TRBV13	15	TRBJ1-3	.	.
TGTGCCAGTAGTCAGGACACCCTGGTGCCCCAGCATTTT	CASSQDTLVPQHF	TRBV19	13	TRBJ1-5	.	.
TGTGCCAGTAGTGTAGCGGGAGCGGTCGGTTCGGAGACCCAGTACTTC	CASSVAGAVGSETQYF	TRBV19	16	TRBJ2-5	.	TRBD2
TGTGCCTGGAGTCAGCCTAGCGGGGCTAGCACAGATACGCAGTATTTT	CAWSQPSGASTDTQYF	TRBV30	16	TRBJ2-3	few	TRBD2
TGTGCCAGCAGCTTGGAGGTTCGGGTTAGCACAGATACGCAGTATTTT	CASSLEVRVSTDTQYF	TRBV5-6	16	TRBJ2-3	.	.
TGTGCCGAGGAAACTAACAGGGGGCACCCGAACACCGGGGAGCTGTTTTTT	CAEETNRGHPNTGELFF	TRBV5-3	17	TRBJ2-2	many	TRBD1
TGTGCCAGCAGGGGAGGACAGAGCAATCAGCCCCAGCATTTT	CASRGGQSNQPQHF	TRBV5-8	14	TRBJ1-5	.	.
TGTGCCTGGAGGGGGACTTTGGCGAACACTGAAGCTTTCTTT	CAWRGTLANTEAFF	TRBV30	14	TRBJ1-1	.	.
TGTGCCAGCTCACCCGGACAGGGGTTTACTGAGCAGTTCTTC	CASSPGQGFTEQFF	TRBV18	14	TRBJ2-1	.	TRBD1
TGTGCCAGCAGTGCCCTCGGTTTATCGGGCGACGAGCAGTACTTC	CASSALGLSGDEQYF	TRBV27	15	TRBJ2-7	.	.
TGTGCCAGCAGCGGACGGACAGTTATTAATCTGGGGGCCAACGTCCTGACTTTC	CASSGRTVINLGANVLTF	TRBV7-2	18	TRBJ2-6	.	.
TGTGCCAGCAGTGAAGGGGCTGGCTATGGCTACACCTTC	CASSEGAGYGYTF	TRBV2	13	TRBJ1-2	once	.
TGCGCCAGCAGCTTGGCCACGGGTAGAGAGACCCAGTACTTC	CASSLATGRETQYF	TRBV5-1	14	TRBJ2-5	.	.
TGTGCCAGTAGTATAGGACAGGGGGCTGACTATGGCTACACCTTC	CASSIGQGADYGYTF	TRBV19	15	TRBJ1-2	.	TRBD1
TGCGCCAGCAGCCCCGGGACAGAAGAGACCCAGTACTTC	CASSPGTEETQYF	TRBV5-1	13	TRBJ2-5	.	TRBD1